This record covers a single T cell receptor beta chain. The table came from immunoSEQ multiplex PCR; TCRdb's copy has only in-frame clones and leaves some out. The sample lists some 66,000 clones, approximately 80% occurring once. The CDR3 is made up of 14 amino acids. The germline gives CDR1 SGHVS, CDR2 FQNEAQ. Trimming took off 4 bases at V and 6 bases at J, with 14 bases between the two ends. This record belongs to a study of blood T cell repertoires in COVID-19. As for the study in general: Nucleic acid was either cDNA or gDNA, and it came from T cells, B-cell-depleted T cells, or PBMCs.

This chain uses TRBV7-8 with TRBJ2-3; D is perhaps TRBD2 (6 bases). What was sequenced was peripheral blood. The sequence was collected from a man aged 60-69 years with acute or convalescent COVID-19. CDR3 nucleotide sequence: TGTGCCAGCAGCTACCTAGCGAGGGCCGATACGCAGTATTTT. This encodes CASSYLARADTQYF. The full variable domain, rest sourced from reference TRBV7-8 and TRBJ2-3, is GAGVSQSPRYKVAKRGQDVALRCDPISGHVSLFWYQQALGQGPEFLTYFQNEAQLDKSGLPSDRFFAERPEGSVSTLKIQRTQQEDSAVYLCASSYLARADTQYFGPGTRLTVL.